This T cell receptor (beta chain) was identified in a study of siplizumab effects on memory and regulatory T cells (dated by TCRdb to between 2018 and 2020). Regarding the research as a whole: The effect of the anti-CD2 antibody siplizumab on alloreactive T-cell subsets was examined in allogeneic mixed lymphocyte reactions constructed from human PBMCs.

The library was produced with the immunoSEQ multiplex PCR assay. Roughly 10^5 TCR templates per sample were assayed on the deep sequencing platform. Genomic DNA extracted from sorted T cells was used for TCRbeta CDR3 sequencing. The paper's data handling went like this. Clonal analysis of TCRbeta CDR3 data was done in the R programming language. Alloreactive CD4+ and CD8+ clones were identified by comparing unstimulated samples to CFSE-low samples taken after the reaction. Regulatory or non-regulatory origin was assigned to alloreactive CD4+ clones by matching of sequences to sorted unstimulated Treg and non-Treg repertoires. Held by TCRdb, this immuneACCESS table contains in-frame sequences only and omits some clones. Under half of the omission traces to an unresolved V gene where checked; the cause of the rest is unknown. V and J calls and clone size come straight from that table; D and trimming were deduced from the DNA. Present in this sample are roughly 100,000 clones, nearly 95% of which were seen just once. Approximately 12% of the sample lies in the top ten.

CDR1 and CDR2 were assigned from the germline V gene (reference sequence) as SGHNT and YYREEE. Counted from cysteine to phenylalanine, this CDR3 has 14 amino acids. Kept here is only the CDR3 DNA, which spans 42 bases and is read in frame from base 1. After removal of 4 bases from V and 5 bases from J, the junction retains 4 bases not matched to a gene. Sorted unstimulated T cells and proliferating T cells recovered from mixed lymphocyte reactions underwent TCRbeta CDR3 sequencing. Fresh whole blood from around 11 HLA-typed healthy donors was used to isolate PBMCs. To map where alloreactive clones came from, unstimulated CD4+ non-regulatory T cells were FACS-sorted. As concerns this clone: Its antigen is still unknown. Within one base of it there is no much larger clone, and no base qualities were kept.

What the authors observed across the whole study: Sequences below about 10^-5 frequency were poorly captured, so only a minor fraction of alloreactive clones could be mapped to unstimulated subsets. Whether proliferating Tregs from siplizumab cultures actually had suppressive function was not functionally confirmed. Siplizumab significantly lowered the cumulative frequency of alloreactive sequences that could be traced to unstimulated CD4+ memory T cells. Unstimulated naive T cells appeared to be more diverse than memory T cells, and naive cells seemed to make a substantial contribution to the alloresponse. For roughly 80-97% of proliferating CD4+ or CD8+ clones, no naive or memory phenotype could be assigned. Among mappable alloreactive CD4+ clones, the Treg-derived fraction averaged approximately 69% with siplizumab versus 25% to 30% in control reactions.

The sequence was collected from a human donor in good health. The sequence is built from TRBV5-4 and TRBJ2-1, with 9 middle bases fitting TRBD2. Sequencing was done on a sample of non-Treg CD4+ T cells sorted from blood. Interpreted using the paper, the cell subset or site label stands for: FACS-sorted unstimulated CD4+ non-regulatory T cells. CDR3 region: CASSRLAADNEQFF. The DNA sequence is TGTGCCAGCAGCCGACTAGCGGCCGACAATGAGCAGTTCTTC.